This section outlines one TCR beta chain sequence together with its context. This entry belongs to a study of blood T cell repertoires in COVID-19. The junction had 14 bases not matched to a gene; V was cut back by 3 bases and J by 4 bases. The CDR3 covers 18 residues. Germline V gene sequence: CDR1 MGHRA, CDR2 YSYEKL. Original data processing: Researchers report that nucleated cell counts were estimated from reference gene primer amplification. Libraries were prepared by immunoSEQ multiplex PCR; TCRdb keeps only in-frame clonotypes and omits some of them. The V and J calls and clone size are taken from that table; D and trimming were inferred from the DNA. The sample lists more than 200,000 clones, 70% to 90% occurring once.

Source material: peripheral blood. This rearrangement joins TRBV4-1 to TRBJ1-4; 7 bases align to TRBD1. This TCR came from a woman aged 35 to 49 who had recovered from COVID-19. CDR3 DNA sequence: TGCGCCAGCAGCCAGGGGGACACCCCAGGGGGTTTTAATGAAAAACTGTTTTTT. Its protein product is CASSQGDTPGGFNEKLFF.